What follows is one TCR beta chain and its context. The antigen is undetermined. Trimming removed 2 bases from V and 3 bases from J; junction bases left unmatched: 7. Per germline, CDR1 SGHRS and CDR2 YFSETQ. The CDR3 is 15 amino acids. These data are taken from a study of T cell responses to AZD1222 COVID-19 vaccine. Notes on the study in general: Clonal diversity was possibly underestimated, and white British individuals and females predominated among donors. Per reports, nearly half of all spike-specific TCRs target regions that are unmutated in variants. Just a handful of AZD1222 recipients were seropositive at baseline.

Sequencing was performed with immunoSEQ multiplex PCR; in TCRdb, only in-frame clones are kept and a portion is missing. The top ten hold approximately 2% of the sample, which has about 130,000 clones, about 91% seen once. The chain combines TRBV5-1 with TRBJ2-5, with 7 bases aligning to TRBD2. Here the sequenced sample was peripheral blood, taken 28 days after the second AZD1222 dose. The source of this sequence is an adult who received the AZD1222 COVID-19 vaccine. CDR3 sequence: CASSFGGNGKETQYF. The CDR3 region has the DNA TGCGCCAGCAGCTTCGGGGGGAATGGAAAAGAGACCCAGTACTTC.